This T cell receptor (beta chain) is from a study of shared clonotypes between healthy human individuals. General study results and limits: Four donors shared about 4.5% of their naive CD4 clonotypes. Clonotypes shared by all four sorted-subset donors had higher generation probabilities than non-shared clonotypes.

About this clone itself: Its antigen is unidentified.

Germline loops: CDR1 KGHSH, CDR2 LQKENI. V lost 0 bases and J 1 base, leaving 10 bases between the germline ends. This CDR3 has 15 residues. Original analysis: Filtering was not the same, since immunoSEQ gave junction-only sequences without quality scores. The method was immunoSEQ multiplex PCR; TCRdb's version includes in-frame clones alone and lacks a portion of them. From that table come the V and J calls and clone size; the DNA was used to work out D and trimming. The repertoire has more than 900,000 clones, 75% to 80% of them found once; the top ten carry 0.55% to 0.7%. Into CD45RA+ naive and CD45RA-negative memory subsets, the CD4+ cells were split.

This clonotype was sampled from a man aged 18 to 35 in good health. Some clones in this sample may be carry-over from other donors' samples. Sequencing was carried out using memory CD4+ T cells from PBMCs. Subset of the sample: CD45RA-negative fraction. This chain links TRBV18 with TRBJ2-7; tentatively, D is TRBD2 (5 bases). CDR3 sequence: CASSPPPAGSYEQYF. As DNA, the CDR3 is TGTGCCAGCTCACCACCCCCGGCGGGTTCCTACGAGCAGTACTTC.